The sample holds a few counts of the clone carrying this T cell receptor beta chain. cDNA carried unique molecular identifiers, and a universal primer site was added by template switching. TCRdb passed the 5' RACE reads through MiXCR, listing each CDR3 protein once. The table records 400,000 to 600,000 distinct CDR3 sequences, about a fifth of them present only once. This specimen comes from a study of identical twins. This sample was also put to use in a study of yellow fever vaccine responses in identical twins.

Material: CD4+ T cells sorted from blood. This TCR was sampled from a young woman in good health.

DNA of the CDR3: TGTGCCAGCAGTTTAACTAGAAAAGAGACCCAGTACTTC. This gives the protein CASSLTRKETQYF. This rearrangement joins TRBV12-3 or TRBV12-4 to TRBJ2-5, with D maybe TRBD2 (5 bases). This CDR3 contains 13 residues. The V end was cut by 2 bases, the J end by 3 bases, with 7 bases between.